What follows are 6 T cell receptor beta chains derived from one specimen sequenced in a study of early T cells in non-severe SARS-CoV-2 infection. One entry per CDR3 protein, called by TCRdb with MiXCR from the 5' RACE reads. The sample yields about 25,000 distinct CDR3 sequences, around 5.8% seen once. The source material was whole blood. These receptors originate from an adult who was a healthcare worker with PCR-confirmed SARS-CoV-2 infection or an uninfected control (not recorded which).

V gene TRBV21-1 combines with J gene TRBJ1-4; the table's D gene call, TRBD1, was not cross checked with the DNA. TRBV21-1 is labeled a pseudogene. The CDR3 is 18 residues long. CDR3 nucleotide sequence: TGTGCCAGCAGCAAAGGGGACAGGGAAATTGCAACTAATGAAAAACTGTTTTTT. Protein product: CASSKGDREIATNEKLFF.

This clonotype was found a few times. This chain uses TRBV5-1 with TRBJ1-1; D not resolved. V lost 0 bases and J lost 5, with 5 bases in between. The CDR3 length is 12 residues. From germline, CDR1 is SGHRS and CDR2 YFSETQ. The CDR3 DNA is TGCGCCAGCAGCTTGGTGGGAACTGAAGCTTTCTTT. Translation gives CASSLVGTEAFF.

This clonotype was observed at least ten times. This rearrangement joins TRBV29-1 to TRBJ1-1; D is unclear. This CDR3 is 11 amino acids long. Germline-derived CDR1 and CDR2 are SQVTM and ANQGSEA. V shed 7 bases and J shed 3 bases, with 9 bases lying between them. CDR3 sequence: CSARRDTEAFF. The DNA of the CDR3 is TGCAGCGCCAGAAGGGACACTGAAGCTTTCTTT.

This clonotype was seen more than once but under ten times. The chain combines TRBV6-5 with TRBJ2-1; D possibly corresponds to TRBD1 (5 bases). V lost 6 bases and J 0 bases, leaving 12 bases between the germline ends. The CDR3 consists of 15 residues. Germline lookup yields CDR1 MNHEY and CDR2 SVGAGI. This CDR3 reads CASRQGLSSYNEQFF. CDR3 sequence (DNA): TGTGCCAGCAGGCAGGGCCTTAGCTCCTACAATGAGCAGTTCTTC.

There are many counts of this clonotype. V usage is TRBV18 and J usage is TRBJ2-7; TRBD2 agrees at 10 bases. This CDR3 is built from 14 residues. The J segment lost 5 bases and the V segment lost 3 bases, leaving 4 bases of the junction unmatched. Germline values: CDR1 KGHSH, CDR2 LQKENI. The CDR3 nucleotides read TGTGCCAGCTCACCGCCTAGCGGGGGTCACGAGCAGTACTTC. Translation gives CASSPPSGGHEQYF.

This clonotype is termed medium-sized (0.01 to 0.1%). The gene calls are TRBV2 and TRBJ1-1, with unresolved D. V lost 3 bases and J lost 0, with 5 bases in between. The CDR3 runs to 13 residues. Germline CDR1 SNHLY, CDR2 FYNNEI. The CDR3 region is CASSDVMNTEAFF. CDR3 sequence (DNA): TGTGCCAGCAGTGACGTCATGAACACTGAAGCTTTCTTT.